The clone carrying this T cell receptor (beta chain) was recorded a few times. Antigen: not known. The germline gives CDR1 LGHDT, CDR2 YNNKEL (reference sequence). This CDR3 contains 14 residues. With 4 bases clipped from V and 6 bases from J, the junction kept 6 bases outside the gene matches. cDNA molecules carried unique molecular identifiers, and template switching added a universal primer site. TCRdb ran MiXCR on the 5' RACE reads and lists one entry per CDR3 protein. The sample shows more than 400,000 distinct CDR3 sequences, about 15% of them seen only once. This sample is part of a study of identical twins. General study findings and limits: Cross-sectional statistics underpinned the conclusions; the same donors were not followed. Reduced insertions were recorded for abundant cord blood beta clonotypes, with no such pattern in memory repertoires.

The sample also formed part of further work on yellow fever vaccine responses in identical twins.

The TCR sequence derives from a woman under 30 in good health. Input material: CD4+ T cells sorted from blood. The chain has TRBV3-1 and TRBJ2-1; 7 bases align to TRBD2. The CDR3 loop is CASSLRTSVNEQFF. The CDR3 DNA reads TGTGCCAGCAGCCTCCGGACTAGTGTCAATGAGCAGTTCTTC.